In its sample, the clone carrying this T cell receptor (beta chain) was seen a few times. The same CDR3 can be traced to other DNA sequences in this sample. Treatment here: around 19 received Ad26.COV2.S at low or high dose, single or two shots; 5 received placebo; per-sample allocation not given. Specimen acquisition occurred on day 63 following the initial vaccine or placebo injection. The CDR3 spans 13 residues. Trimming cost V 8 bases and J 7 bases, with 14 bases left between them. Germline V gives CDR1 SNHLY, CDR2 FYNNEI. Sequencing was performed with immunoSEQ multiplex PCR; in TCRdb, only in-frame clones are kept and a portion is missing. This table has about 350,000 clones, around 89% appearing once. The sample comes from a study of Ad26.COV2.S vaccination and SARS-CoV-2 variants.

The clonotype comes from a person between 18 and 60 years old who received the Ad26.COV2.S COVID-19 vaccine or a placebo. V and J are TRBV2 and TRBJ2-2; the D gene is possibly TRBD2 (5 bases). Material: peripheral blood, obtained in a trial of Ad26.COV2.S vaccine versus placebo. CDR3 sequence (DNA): TGTGCCAGCTCCCGGGAAACTGACGGGGAGCTGTTTTTT. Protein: CASSRETDGELFF.